Following are 13 T cell receptor beta chains from one sample sequenced in a study of blood T cell repertoires in COVID-19. TCRdb's table, derived via immunoSEQ multiplex PCR, lists solely in-frame clones and lacks some. The profile shows about 370,000 clones, approximately 90% of them singletons. Material: PBMCs or T cells enriched from blood (not recorded which). The receptors derive from a woman in her thirties or forties who had been exposed to COVID-19.

The CDR3 DNA reads as TGTGCCAGTAGGGGGACAGGCTGGAACACTGAAGCTTTCTTT. Protein sequence: CASRGTGWNTEAFF. This sequence joins TRBV19 and TRBJ1-1, with TRBD1 identical over 8 bases. Germline CDR1 reads LNHDA; CDR2 reads SQIVND (reference sequence). Trimming removed 6 bases from V and 1 base from J; junction bases left unmatched: 4. This CDR3 is 14 amino acids long.

To note about this clone: Different DNA sequences within this sample yield the same CDR3. V usage is TRBV7-9 and J usage is TRBJ2-5; D possibly corresponds to TRBD2 (6 bases). V gave up 5 bases and J gave up 2 bases, with 9 bases separating them. The CDR3 covers 13 residues. Per the germline V gene, CDR1 is SEHNR and CDR2 is FQNEAQ (reference sequence). Here the CDR3 DNA reads TGTGCCAGCAGCAGTAGCGGACAAGAGACCCAGTACTTC. Translating it yields CASSSSGQETQYF.

The rearrangement joins TRBV5-1 to TRBJ1-2, with 8 bases matching TRBD1. The length of the CDR3 is 16 residues. Germline V gives CDR1 SGHRS, CDR2 YFSETQ. The V segment lost 0 bases and the J segment 2 bases; nucleotides outside the gene matches: 6. In DNA form, the CDR3 reads TGCGCCAGCAGCTTGGGGGGACAGGAAAAGAACTATGGCTACACCTTC. This gives the protein CASSLGGQEKNYGYTF.

The genes are TRBV9 and TRBJ1-1; D is perhaps TRBD1 (6 bases). Germline assignment: CDR1 SGDLS and CDR2 YYNGEE. The ends were cut back, 4 bases at V and 6 bases at J, with 22 bases in the middle. This CDR3 comprises 16 residues. CDR3 protein: CASSPEGGRGFAEAFF. DNA for the CDR3: TGTGCCAGCAGCCCCGAAGGGGGGAGGGGTTTTGCTGAAGCTTTCTTT.

The chain employs TRBV5-1 and TRBJ2-5, with D maybe TRBD1 (7 bases). Trimming took 4 bases from V and 2 from J, leaving 18 bases between them. Germline V gene sequence: CDR1 SGHRS, CDR2 YFSETQ. The CDR3 totals 16 residues. CDR3 sequence: CASSPVQGGIQETQYF. Written as DNA, the CDR3 is TGCGCCAGCAGCCCAGTTCAGGGGGGAATTCAAGAGACCCAGTACTTC.

The chain combines TRBV2 with TRBJ1-1, with D possibly matching TRBD1 (5 bases). The CDR3 has 13 amino acids. Trimming removed 6 bases at V and 1 base at J, with 9 bases between. The germline V gene encodes CDR1 SNHLY and CDR2 FYNNEI. The CDR3 sequence: CASSFQGNTEAFF. In DNA, the CDR3 is TGTGCCAGCAGCTTTCAGGGGAACACTGAAGCTTTCTTT. Looking up the rest from reference TRBV2 and TRBJ1-1 gives the full variable domain: EPEVTQTPSHQVTQMGQEVILRCVPISNHLYFYWYRQILGQKVEFLVSFYNNEISEKSEIFDDQFSVERPDGSNFTLKIRSTKLEDSAMYFCASSFQGNTEAFFGQGTRLTVV.

The V gene is TRBV30, the J gene TRBJ1-1, with D unresolved. Trimming left V 8 bases short and J 5 bases short, with 12 bases between. This CDR3 spans 11 amino acids. Germline loops: CDR1 GTSNPN, CDR2 SVGIG (reference sequence). CDR3 loop: CAQGRETEAFF. The CDR3 DNA follows: TGTGCCCAAGGACGGGAAACTGAAGCTTTCTTT.

The CDR3 DNA sequence: TGTGCCAGCAGTGAACACCCGCCAGGCCGGAACACCGGGGAGCTGTTTTTT. It specifies CASSEHPPGRNTGELFF. This chain links TRBV2 with TRBJ2-2; D gene uncertain. V was pared by 2 bases and J by 1 base, with 14 bases between. This CDR3 is built from 17 residues. Germline V gene sequence: CDR1 SNHLY, CDR2 FYNNEI. Looking up the rest from reference TRBV2 and TRBJ2-2 gives the full variable domain: EPEVTQTPSHQVTQMGQEVILRCVPISNHLYFYWYRQILGQKVEFLVSFYNNEISEKSEIFDDQFSVERPDGSNFTLKIRSTKLEDSAMYFCASSEHPPGRNTGELFFGEGSRLTVL.

The DNA of the CDR3 is TGTGCCAGTAGTGGGACAGGGGCCCCGAACACTGAAGCTTTCTTT. It is translated as CASSGTGAPNTEAFF. The chain carries TRBV19 and TRBJ1-1; TRBD1 agrees at 10 bases. The CDR3 is 15 amino acids. Germline assignment: CDR1 LNHDA and CDR2 SQIVND (reference sequence). V trimming: 5 bases; J trimming: 1 base; junction bases outside the gene matches: 4. Combining the CDR3 with reference TRBV19 and TRBJ1-1 gives the whole variable domain DGGITQSPKYLFRKEGQNVTLSCEQNLNHDAMYWYRQDPGQGLRLIYYSQIVNDFQKGDIAEGYSVSREKKESFPLTVTSAQKNPTAFYLCASSGTGAPNTEAFFGQGTRLTVV.

In nucleotides, the CDR3 is TGTGCTAGTGGTTTGTTCCGGGGGAGAGGCGGGGAGCTGTTTTTT. Protein sequence: CASGLFRGRGGELFF. V gene TRBV12-5 combines with J gene TRBJ2-2; the D gene is possibly TRBD2 (6 bases). The V and J ends lost 2 bases and 7 bases respectively, with 14 bases between them. This CDR3 is built from 15 residues. Germline V gene lookup returns CDR1 LGHNT and CDR2 FRNRAP.

The genes are TRBV19 and TRBJ1-5; 7 nucleotides align to TRBD1. Germline V gene sequence: CDR1 LNHDA, CDR2 SQIVND (reference sequence). Germline trimming cut 5 bases from V and 3 bases from J; bases unmatched to any gene: 10. This CDR3 is 16 amino acids long. The DNA of the CDR3 is TGTGCCAGTAGTCCCCGGACAGGCCTTCCCAATCAGCCCCAGCATTTT. Translation gives CASSPRTGLPNQPQHF.

The chain uses TRBV25-1 and TRBJ2-5, with a possible D match to TRBD1 (6 bases). V gave up 5 bases and J gave up 4 bases, with 23 bases separating them. This CDR3 is 17 amino acids long. Germline values: CDR1 MGHDK, CDR2 SYGVNS. The DNA for the CDR3 is TGTGCCAGCAGTCCTCTTCCGACGGGCTTACAGGGAGAGACCCAGTACTTC. Its translation is CASSPLPTGLQGETQYF.

The chain recombines TRBV4-1 with TRBJ1-1; D gene uncertain. Germline CDR1 is MGHRA and CDR2 is YSYEKL. The V gene lost 0 bases and the J gene lost 5 bases, with 10 bases spanning the gap. This CDR3 spans 14 amino acids. CDR3 region: CASSQDPRGTEAFF. CDR3 in DNA: TGCGCCAGCAGCCAAGATCCCCGAGGAACTGAAGCTTTCTTT.